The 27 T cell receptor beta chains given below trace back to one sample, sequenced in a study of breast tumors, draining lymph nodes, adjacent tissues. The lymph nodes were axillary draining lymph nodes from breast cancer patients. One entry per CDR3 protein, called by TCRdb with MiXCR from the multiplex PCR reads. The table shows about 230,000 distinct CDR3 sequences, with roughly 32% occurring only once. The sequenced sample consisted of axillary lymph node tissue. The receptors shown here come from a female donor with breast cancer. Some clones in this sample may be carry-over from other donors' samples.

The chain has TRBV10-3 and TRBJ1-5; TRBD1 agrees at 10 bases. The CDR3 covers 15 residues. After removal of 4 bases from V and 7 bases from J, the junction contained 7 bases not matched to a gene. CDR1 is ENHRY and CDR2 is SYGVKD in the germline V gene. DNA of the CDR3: TGTGCCATCAGTGCCCGCGACAGGGGGCACCAGCCCCAGCATTTT. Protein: CAISARDRGHQPQHF.

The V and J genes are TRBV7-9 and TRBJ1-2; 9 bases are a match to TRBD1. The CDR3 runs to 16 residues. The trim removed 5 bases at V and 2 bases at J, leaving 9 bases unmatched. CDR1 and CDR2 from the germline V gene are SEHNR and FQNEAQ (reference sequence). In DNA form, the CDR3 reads TGTGCCAGCAGCCCAACACCGGGACAGGGAAACTATGGCTACACCTTC. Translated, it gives CASSPTPGQGNYGYTF.

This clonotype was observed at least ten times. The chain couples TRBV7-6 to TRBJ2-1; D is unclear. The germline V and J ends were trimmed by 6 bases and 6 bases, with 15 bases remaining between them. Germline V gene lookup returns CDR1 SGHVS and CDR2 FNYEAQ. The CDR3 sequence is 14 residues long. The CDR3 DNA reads TGTGCCAGCAGTATAGGACCATCGGGCAATGAGCAGTTCTTC. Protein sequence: CASSIGPSGNEQFF.

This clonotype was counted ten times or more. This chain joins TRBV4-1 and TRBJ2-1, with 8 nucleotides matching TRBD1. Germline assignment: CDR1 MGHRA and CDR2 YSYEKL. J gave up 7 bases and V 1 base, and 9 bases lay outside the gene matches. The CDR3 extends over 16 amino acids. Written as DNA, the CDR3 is TGCGCCAGCAGCCAAGTCCGCAGGGGGCTAGGGAATGAGCAGTTCTTC. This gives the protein CASSQVRRGLGNEQFF.

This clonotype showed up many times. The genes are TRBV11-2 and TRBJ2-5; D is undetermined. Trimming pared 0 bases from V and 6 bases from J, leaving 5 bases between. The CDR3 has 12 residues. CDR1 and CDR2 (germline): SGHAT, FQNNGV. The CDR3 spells CASSLDQKTQYF. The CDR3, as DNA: TGTGCCAGCAGCTTAGACCAGAAGACCCAGTACTTC.

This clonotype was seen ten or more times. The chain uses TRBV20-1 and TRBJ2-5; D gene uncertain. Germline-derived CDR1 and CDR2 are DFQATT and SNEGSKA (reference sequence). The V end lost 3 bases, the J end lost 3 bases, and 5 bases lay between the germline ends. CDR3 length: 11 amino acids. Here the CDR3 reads CSASVKETQYF. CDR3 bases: TGCAGTGCTAGTGTCAAAGAGACCCAGTACTTC.

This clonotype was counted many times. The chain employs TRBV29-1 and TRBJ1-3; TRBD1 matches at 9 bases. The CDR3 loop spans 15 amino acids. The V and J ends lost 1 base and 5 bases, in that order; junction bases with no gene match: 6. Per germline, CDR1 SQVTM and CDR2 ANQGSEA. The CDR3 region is CSVEGDRAGRNTIYF. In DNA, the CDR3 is TGCAGCGTTGAAGGGGACAGGGCCGGGCGAAACACCATATATTTT.

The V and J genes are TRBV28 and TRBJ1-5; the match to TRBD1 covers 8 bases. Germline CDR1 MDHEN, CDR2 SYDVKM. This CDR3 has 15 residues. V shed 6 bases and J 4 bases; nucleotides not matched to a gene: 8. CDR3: CASRMDRDFNQPQHF. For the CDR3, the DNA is TGTGCCAGCAGGATGGACAGGGACTTTAATCAGCCCCAGCATTTT.

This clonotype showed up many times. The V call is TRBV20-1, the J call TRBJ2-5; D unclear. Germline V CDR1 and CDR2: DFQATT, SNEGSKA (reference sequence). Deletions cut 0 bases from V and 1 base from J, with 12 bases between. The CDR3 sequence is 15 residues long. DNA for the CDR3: TGCAGTGCTAGAGATCCAGCCTGGCGCCAAGAGACCCAGTACTTC. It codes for CSARDPAWRQETQYF.

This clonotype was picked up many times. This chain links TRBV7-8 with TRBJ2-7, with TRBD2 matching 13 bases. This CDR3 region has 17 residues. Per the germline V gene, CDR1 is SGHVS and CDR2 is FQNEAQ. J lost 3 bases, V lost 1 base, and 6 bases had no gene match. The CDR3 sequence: CASSLGGTSGIYYEQYF. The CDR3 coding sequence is TGTGCCAGCAGCTTAGGAGGGACTAGCGGGATATACTACGAGCAGTACTTC.

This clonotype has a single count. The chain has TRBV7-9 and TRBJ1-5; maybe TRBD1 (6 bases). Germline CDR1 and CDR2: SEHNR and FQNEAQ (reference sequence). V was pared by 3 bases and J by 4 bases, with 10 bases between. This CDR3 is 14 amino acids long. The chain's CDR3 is CASSFGGANQPQHF. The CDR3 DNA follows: TGTGCCAGCAGCTTTGGGGGGGCAAATCAGCCCCAGCATTTT.

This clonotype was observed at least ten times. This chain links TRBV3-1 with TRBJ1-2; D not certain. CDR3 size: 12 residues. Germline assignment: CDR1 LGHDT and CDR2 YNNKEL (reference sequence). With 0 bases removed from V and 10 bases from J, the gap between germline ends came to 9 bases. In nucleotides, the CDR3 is TGTGCCAGCAGCCAAGATTGGAATTTCTACACCTTC. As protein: CASSQDWNFYTF.

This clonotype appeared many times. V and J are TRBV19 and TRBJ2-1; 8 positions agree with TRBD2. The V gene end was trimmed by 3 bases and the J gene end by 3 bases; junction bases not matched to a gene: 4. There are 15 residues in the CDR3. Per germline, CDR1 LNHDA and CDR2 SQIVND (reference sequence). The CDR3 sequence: CASSISGGSYNEQFF. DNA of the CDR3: TGTGCCAGTAGTATCTCGGGAGGGAGCTACAATGAGCAGTTCTTC. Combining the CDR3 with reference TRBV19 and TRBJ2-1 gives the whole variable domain DGGITQSPKYLFRKEGQNVTLSCEQNLNHDAMYWYRQDPGQGLRLIYYSQIVNDFQKGDIAEGYSVSREKKESFPLTVTSAQKNPTAFYLCASSISGGSYNEQFFGPGTRLTVL.

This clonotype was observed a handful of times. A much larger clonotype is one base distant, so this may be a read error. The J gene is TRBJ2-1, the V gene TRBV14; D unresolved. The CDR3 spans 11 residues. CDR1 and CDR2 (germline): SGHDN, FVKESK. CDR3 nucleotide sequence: TGTGCCAGCAGCCAAGGCAATGAGCGGTTCTTC. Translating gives CASSQGNERFF. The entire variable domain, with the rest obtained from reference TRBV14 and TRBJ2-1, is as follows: EAGVTQFPSHSVIEKGQTVTLRCDPISGHDNLYWYRRVMGKEIKFLLHFVKESKQDESGMPNNRFLAERTGGTYSTLKVQPAELEDSGVYFCASSQGNERFFGPGTRLTVL.

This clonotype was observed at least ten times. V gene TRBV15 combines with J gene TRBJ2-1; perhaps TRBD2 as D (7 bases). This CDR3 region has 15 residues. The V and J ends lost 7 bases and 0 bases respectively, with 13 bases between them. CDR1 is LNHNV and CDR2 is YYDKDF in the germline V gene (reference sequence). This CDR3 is CATNEGGSSYNEQFF. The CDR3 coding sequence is TGTGCCACCAACGAGGGGGGGAGCTCCTACAATGAGCAGTTCTTC.

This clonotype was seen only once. CDR3 sequence: CASSLGGTNSPLHF. The CDR3 nucleotides are TGTGCCAGCAGCTTAGGAGGCACCAATTCACCCCTCCACTTT. This chain uses TRBV7-6 with TRBJ1-6; unclear D gene. Germline V gene data show CDR1 as SGHVS and CDR2 as FNYEAQ. The CDR3 runs 14 residues. Between the trimmed V and J ends, which lost 1 base and 7 bases, there was a span of 8 bases.

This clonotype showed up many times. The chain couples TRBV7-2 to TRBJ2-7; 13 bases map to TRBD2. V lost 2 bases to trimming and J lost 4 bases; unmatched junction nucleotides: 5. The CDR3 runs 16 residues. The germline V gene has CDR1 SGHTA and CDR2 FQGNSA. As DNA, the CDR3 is TGTGCCAGCAGCTTACGGACTAGCGGGAGAGAGTACGAGCAGTACTTC. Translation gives CASSLRTSGREYEQYF.

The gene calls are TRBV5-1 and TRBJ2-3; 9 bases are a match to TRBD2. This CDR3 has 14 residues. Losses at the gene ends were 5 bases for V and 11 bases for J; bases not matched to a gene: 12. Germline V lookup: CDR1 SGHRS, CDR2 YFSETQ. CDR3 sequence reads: CASRRREGLNEQYF. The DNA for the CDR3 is TGCGCCAGCAGGAGGCGGGAGGGCCTTAATGAGCAGTATTTT.

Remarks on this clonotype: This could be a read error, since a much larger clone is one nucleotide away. CDR3 sequence reads: CASSLGPGQGHKTQYF. The CDR3, as DNA: TGTGCCAGCAGCTTGGGACCGGGACAGGGACACAAGACCCAGTACTTC. V and J are TRBV7-2 and TRBJ2-5, with 9 nucleotides matching TRBD1. Trimming cost V 3 bases and J 6 bases; bases outside gene matches: 11. Germline-derived CDR1 and CDR2 are SGHTA and FQGNSA. The CDR3 loop spans 16 amino acids.

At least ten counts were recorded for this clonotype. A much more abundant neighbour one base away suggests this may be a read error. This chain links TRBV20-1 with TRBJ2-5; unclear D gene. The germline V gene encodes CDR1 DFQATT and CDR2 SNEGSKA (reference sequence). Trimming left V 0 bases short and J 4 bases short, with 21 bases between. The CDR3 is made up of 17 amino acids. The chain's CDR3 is CSARDLVIQTLRETQYF. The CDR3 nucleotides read TGCAGTGCTAGAGATTTGGTCATCCAGACCTTGAGAGAGACCCAGTACTTC.

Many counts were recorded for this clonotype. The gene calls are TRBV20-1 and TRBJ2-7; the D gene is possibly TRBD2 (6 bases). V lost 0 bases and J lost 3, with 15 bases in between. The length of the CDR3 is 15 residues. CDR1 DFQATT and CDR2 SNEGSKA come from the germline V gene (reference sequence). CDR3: CSARDGRDANYEQYF. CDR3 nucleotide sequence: TGCAGTGCTAGAGATGGGCGGGACGCAAACTACGAGCAGTACTTC.

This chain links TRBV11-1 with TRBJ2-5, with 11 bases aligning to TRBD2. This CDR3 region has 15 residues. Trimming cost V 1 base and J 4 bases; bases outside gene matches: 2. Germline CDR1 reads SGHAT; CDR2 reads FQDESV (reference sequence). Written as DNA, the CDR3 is TGTGCCAGCAGCTTAGGACTAGCGGGAACAGAGACCCAGTACTTC. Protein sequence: CASSLGLAGTETQYF.

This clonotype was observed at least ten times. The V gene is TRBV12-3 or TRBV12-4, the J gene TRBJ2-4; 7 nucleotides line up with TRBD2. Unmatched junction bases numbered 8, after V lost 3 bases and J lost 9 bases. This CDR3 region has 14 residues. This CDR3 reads CASSFPAGESIQYF. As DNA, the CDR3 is TGTGCCAGCAGTTTTCCGGCGGGGGAGAGCATTCAGTACTTC.

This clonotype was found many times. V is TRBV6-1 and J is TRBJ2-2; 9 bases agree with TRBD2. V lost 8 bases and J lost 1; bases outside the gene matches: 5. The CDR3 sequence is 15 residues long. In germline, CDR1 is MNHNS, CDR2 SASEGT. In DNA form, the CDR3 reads TGTGCCAGCTCAAGCGGGGGGATGAACACCGGGGAGCTGTTTTTT. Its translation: CASSSGGMNTGELFF.

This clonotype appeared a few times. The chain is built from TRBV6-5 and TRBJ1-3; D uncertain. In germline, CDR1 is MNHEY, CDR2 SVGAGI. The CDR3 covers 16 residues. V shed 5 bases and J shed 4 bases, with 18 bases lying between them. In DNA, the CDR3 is TGTGCCAGCAGTCCAGGAGGTGAGCGATCCGGAAACACCATATATTTT. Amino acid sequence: CASSPGGERSGNTIYF.

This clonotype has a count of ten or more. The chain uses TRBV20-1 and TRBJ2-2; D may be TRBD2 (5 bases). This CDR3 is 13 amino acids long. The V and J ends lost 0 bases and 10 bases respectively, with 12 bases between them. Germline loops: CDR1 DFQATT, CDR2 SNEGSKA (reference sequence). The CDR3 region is CSAREAAGVELFF. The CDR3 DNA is TGCAGTGCTAGAGAAGCGGCGGGCGTGGAGCTGTTTTTT.

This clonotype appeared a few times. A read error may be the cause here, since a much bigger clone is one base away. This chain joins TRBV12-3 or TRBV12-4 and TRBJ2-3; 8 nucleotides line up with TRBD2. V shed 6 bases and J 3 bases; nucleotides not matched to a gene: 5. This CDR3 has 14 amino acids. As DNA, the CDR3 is TGTGCCAGCAGGTGCGGGGGGCAAACAGATACGCAGTATTTT. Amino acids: CASRCGGQTDTQYF.